This T cell receptor beta chain was observed in a study of cytomegalovirus exposure and HLA in healthy donors. 13 Jbeta primers and 60 Vbeta primers were used for the PCR. Some clones are missing from TCRdb's copy, which holds only in-frame ones; the method was immunoSEQ multiplex PCR. The table has roughly 160,000 clones, roughly 81% seen once; the top ten hold about 2.5%. Broader study findings: Cytomegalovirus-associated status was assigned to about 150 TCR beta chains. Testing in vitro showed a few CMV-associated chains specific for CMV antigens. Versus the approximately 700-donor mean, an Asian-associated ancestry cluster reportedly showed fewer N-insertions in a later analysis.

As to this clone: Its antigen remains unknown.

V lost 5 bases and J 2 bases, leaving 14 bases between the germline ends. CDR1 LGHNT and CDR2 FRNRAP come from the germline V gene. This CDR3 contains 15 residues. The rearrangement joins TRBV12-5 to TRBJ2-3; D perhaps matches TRBD1 (6 bases). This receptor was obtained from a man aged 25 to 40 in good health and CMV-seropositive. Sequencing input: PBMCs. The CDR3 reads CASGPGERTTDTQYF. The CDR3, as DNA: TGTGCTAGTGGTCCAGGGGAGCGGACCACAGATACGCAGTATTTT.